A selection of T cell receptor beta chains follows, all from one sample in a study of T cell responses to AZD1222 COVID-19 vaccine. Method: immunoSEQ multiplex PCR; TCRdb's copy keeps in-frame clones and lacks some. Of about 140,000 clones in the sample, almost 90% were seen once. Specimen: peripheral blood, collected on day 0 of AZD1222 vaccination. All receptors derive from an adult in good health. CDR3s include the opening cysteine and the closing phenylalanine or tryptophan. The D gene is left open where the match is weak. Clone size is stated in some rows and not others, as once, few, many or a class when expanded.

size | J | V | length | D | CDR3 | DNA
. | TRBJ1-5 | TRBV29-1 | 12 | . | CSVKNSNQPQHF | TGCAGCGTTAAAAATAGCAATCAGCCCCAGCATTTT
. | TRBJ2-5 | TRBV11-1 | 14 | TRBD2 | CASTTSVHQETQYF | TGTGCCAGTACCACTAGCGTACACCAAGAGACCCAGTACTTC
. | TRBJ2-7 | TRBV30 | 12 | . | CAWSVLGPAQYF | TGTGCCTGGAGTGTACTAGGTCCCGCGCAGTACTTC
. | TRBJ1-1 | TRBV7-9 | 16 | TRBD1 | CASSLLLRQGDTEAFF | TGTGCCAGCAGCTTACTTCTTCGACAGGGTGATACTGAAGCTTTCTTT
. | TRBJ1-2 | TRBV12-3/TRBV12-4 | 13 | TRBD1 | CASTPGGQGSYTF | TGTGCCAGCACTCCTGGGGGACAGGGATCCTACACCTTC
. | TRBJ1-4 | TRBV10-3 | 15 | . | CAISTEGLANEKLFF | TGTGCCATCAGTACAGAGGGATTGGCTAATGAAAAACTGTTTTTT
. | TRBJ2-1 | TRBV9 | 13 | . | CASSRGNNNEQFF | TGTGCCAGCAGCCGGGGAAACAACAATGAGCAGTTCTTC
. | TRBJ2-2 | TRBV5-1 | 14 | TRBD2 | CASTLAENIGELFF | TGCGCCAGCACGCTAGCGGAGAACATCGGGGAGCTGTTTTTT
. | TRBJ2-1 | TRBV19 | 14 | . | CASSGLEGLNEQFF | TGTGCCAGTAGCGGGCTAGAGGGCCTCAATGAGCAGTTCTTC
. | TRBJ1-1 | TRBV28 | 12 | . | CASSFRGSEAFF | TGTGCCAGCAGTTTTAGGGGATCTGAAGCTTTCTTT
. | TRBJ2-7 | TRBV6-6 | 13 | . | CASRPSQPYEQYF | TGTGCCAGCAGGCCTAGCCAACCCTACGAGCAGTACTTC
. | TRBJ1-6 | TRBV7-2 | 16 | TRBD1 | CASSLLPGQLNSPLHF | TGTGCCAGCAGCTTATTACCGGGACAGCTTAATTCACCCCTCCACTTT
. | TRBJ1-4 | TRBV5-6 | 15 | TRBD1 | CASSPTGGFNEKLFF | TGTGCCAGCAGCCCTACAGGGGGTTTTAATGAAAAACTGTTTTTT
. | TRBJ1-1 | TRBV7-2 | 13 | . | CASSLVWNTEAFF | TGTGCCAGCAGCTTAGTCTGGAACACTGAAGCTTTCTTT
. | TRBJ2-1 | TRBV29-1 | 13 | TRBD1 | CSVERGRHNEQFF | TGCAGCGTTGAAAGGGGGCGCCACAATGAGCAGTTCTTC
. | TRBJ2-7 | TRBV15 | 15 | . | CATSRDPLGTYEQYF | TGTGCCACCAGCAGAGATCCGTTAGGAACCTACGAGCAGTACTTC
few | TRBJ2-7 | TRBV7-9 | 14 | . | CASSLTSPDYEQYF | TGTGCCAGCAGCTTGACTTCTCCCGACTACGAGCAGTACTTC
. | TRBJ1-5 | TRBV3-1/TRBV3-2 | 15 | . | CASSQVLGMNQPQHF | TGTGCCAGCAGCCAAGTACTAGGTATGAATCAGCCCCAGCATTTT
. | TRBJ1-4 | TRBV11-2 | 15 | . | CASSLLGTGGEKLFF | TGTGCCAGCAGCTTACTAGGCACAGGAGGGGAAAAACTGTTTTTT
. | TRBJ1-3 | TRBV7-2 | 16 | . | CASSPVGGHSGNTIYF | TGTGCCAGCAGCCCGGTGGGGGGGCACTCTGGAAACACCATATATTTT
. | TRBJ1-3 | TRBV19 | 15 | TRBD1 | CASSISGQDGNTIYF | TGTGCCAGTAGTATCTCAGGACAGGATGGAAACACCATATATTTT
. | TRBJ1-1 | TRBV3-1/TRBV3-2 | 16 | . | CASSQDWRGSETEAFF | TGTGCCAGCAGCCAAGATTGGCGGGGGTCAGAGACTGAAGCTTTCTTT
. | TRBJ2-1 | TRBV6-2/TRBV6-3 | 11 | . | CASSDGGEQFF | TGTGCCAGCAGTGACGGTGGGGAGCAGTTCTTC
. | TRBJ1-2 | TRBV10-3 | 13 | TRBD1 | CAIRVQGLDGYTF | TGTGCCATCAGGGTACAGGGGTTGGATGGCTACACCTTC
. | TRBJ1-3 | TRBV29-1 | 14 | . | CSVRDFSSGNTIYF | TGCAGCGTCCGGGACTTCAGCTCTGGAAACACCATATATTTT
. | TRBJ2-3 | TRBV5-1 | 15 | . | CASSLGAGTTDTQYF | TGCGCCAGCAGCTTGGGGGCAGGGACCACAGATACGCAGTATTTT
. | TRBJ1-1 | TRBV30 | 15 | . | CAWSPPGARRTEAFF | TGTGCCTGGAGTCCCCCCGGGGCCCGAAGGACTGAAGCTTTCTTT
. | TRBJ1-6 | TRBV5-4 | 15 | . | CASSLGGDYNSPLHF | TGTGCCAGCAGCTTGGGGGGGGATTACAATTCACCCCTCCACTTT
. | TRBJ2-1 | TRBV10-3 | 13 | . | CAISEKGLNEQFF | TGTGCCATCAGTGAAAAAGGGCTCAATGAGCAGTTCTTC
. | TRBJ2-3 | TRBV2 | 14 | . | CASLGRDSTDTQYF | TGTGCCAGCTTGGGCCGGGACAGCACAGATACGCAGTATTTT
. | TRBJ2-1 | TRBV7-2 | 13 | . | CASSNPSHNEQFF | TGTGCCAGCAGTAACCCTAGCCACAATGAGCAGTTCTTC
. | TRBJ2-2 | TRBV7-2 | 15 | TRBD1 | CASSLASGGAGELFF | TGTGCCAGCAGCTTAGCTTCAGGGGGCGCCGGGGAGCTGTTTTTT
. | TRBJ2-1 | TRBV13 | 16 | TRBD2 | CASSLSLAAQYNEQFF | TGTGCCAGCAGCTTAAGCCTAGCGGCACAATACAATGAGCAGTTCTTC
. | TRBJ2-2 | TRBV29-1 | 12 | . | CGGERYTGELFF | TGCGGAGGTGAGCGATACACCGGGGAGCTGTTTTTT
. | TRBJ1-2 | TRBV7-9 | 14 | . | CASSPTAGAGGYTF | TGTGCCAGCAGCCCGACCGCCGGAGCTGGTGGCTACACCTTC
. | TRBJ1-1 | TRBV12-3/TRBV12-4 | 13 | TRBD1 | CASRGQPLGEAFF | TGTGCCAGCAGGGGACAGCCCTTAGGTGAAGCTTTCTTT
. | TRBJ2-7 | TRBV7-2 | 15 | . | CASSSAAVHTYEQYF | TGTGCCAGCAGCTCCGCCGCGGTCCATACCTACGAGCAGTACTTC
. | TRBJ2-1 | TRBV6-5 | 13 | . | CASTSALYNEQFF | TGTGCCAGCACTAGCGCTCTCTACAATGAGCAGTTCTTC
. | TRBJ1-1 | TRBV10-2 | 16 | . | CPSSESRGGRDTEAFF | TGCCCCAGCAGTGAGTCGAGGGGGGGGAGGGACACTGAAGCTTTCTTT
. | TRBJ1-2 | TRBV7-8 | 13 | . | CASSASWDYGYTF | TGTGCCAGCAGCGCCAGTTGGGACTATGGCTACACCTTC
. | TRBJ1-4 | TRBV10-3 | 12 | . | CAISESNEKLFF | TGTGCCATCAGTGAGTCTAATGAAAAACTGTTTTTT
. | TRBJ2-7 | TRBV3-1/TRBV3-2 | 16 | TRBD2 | CASSQARSGMDYEQYF | TGTGCCAGCAGCCAAGCTCGTAGCGGGATGGACTACGAGCAGTACTTC
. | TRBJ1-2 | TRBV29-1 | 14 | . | CSAEERERVDGYTF | TGCAGCGCCGAGGAAAGGGAGAGGGTTGATGGCTACACCTTC
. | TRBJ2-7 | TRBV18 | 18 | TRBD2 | CASSPGLAGGKSSYEQYF | TGTGCCAGCTCTCCCGGACTAGCGGGAGGGAAAAGCTCCTACGAGCAGTACTTC
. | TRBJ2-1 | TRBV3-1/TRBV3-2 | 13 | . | CASSQGRRNEQFF | TGTGCCAGCAGCCAAGGAAGGAGGAATGAGCAGTTCTTC
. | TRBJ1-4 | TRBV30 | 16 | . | CAWRGQQAQINEKLFF | TGTGCCTGGAGAGGACAACAAGCACAGATTAATGAAAAACTGTTTTTT
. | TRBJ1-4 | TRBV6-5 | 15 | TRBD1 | CASSTRTGVDEKLFF | TGTGCCAGCAGTACCAGGACAGGGGTTGATGAAAAACTGTTTTTT
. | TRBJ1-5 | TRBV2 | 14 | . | CASSPYTGNQPQHF | TGTGCCAGCAGCCCCTACACCGGCAATCAGCCCCAGCATTTT
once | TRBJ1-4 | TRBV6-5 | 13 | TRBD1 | CASRQGLDEKLFF | TGTGCCAGCCGACAGGGTCTGGATGAAAAACTGTTTTTT
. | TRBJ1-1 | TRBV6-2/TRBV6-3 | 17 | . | CASSLPGTWKMNTEAFF | TGTGCCAGCAGTCTACCCGGGACATGGAAAATGAACACTGAAGCTTTCTTT
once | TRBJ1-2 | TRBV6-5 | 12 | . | CASHSFGYGYTF | TGTGCCAGCCACAGTTTCGGCTATGGCTACACCTTC
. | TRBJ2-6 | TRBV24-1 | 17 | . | CATSGLGETSGANVLTF | TGTGCCACCAGTGGACTAGGGGAGACCAGTGGGGCCAACGTCCTGACTTTC
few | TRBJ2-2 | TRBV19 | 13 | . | CASSIPQSGELFF | TGTGCCAGTAGTATTCCTCAGTCCGGGGAGCTGTTTTTT
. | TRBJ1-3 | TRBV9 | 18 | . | CASSVAPESHGPYNTIYF | TGTGCCAGCAGCGTAGCTCCCGAATCCCATGGGCCCTATAACACCATATATTTT
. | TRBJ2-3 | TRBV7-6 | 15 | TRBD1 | CASSRGQGATDTQYF | TGTGCCAGCAGCCGAGGACAGGGCGCCACAGATACGCAGTATTTT
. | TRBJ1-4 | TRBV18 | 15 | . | CASSPREGSQEKLFF | TGTGCCAGCTCACCCCGTGAGGGTTCACAGGAAAAACTGTTTTTT
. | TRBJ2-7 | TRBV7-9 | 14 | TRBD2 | CASSLGATGGEQYF | TGTGCCAGCAGCTTAGGGGCTACGGGGGGAGAGCAGTACTTC
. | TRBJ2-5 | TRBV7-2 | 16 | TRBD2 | CASSPRTSGDTRAQYF | TGTGCCAGCAGTCCCCGGACTAGCGGGGATACTAGGGCCCAGTACTTC
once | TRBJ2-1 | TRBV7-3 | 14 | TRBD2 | CASSLPGGPGEQFF | TGTGCCAGCAGCTTACCGGGAGGCCCGGGGGAGCAGTTCTTC
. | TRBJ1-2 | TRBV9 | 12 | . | CASSPGEYGYTF | TGTGCCAGCAGTCCCGGGGAGTATGGCTACACCTTC